This is a list of T cell receptor beta chains from one sample in a study of cytomegalovirus exposure and HLA in healthy donors. Clones were read by immunoSEQ multiplex PCR, and TCRdb kept only the in-frame ones, dropping some. The repertoire consists of about 170,000 clones, with around 75% occurring once and the leading ten covering approximately 2.1%. The specimen was PBMCs. The receptor set was obtained from a male donor in good health and CMV-seronegative. Both conserved end residues are part of each CDR3. D genes are given only for firm matches. Only some rows state a clone size, as once, few, many or a class for expanded clones.

clone size	V gene	J gene	D gene	CDR3 protein	CDR3 DNA
-	TRBV11-2	TRBJ1-4	-	CASSLGGGGLLMGEKLFF	TGTGCCAGCAGCTTAGGCGGCGGGGGACTTCTGATGGGTGAAAAACTGTTTTTT
-	TRBV4-1	TRBJ2-3	TRBD2	CASSPSGRGSTDTQYF	TGCGCCAGCAGCCCGTCCGGGAGGGGGAGCACAGATACGCAGTATTTT
-	TRBV28	TRBJ1-6	-	CASSLQGSPLHF	TGTGCCAGCAGTTTACAGGGCTCACCCCTCCACTTT
-	TRBV6-1	TRBJ2-1	TRBD2	CATGLAGRYNEQFF	TGTGCCACAGGACTAGCGGGGAGATACAATGAGCAGTTCTTC
once	TRBV15	TRBJ1-5	-	CATSRDRYREPQHF	TGTGCCACCAGCAGAGATCGATACCGAGAACCCCAGCATTTT
-	TRBV27	TRBJ1-1	-	CASSRIAGTEAFF	TGTGCCAGCAGTAGGATAGCCGGTACTGAAGCTTTCTTT
-	TRBV30	TRBJ1-2	TRBD1	CAWVWTGGFPRGYTF	TGTGCCTGGGTTTGGACAGGAGGATTTCCTAGAGGCTACACCTTC
-	TRBV5-4	TRBJ2-1	-	CASSLRLLANNEQFF	TGTGCCAGCAGCTTGCGACTCCTGGCCAACAATGAGCAGTTCTTC
once	TRBV2	TRBJ1-6	TRBD1	CASSDFGQGSSPLHF	TGTGCCAGCAGTGATTTTGGACAGGGCTCTTCACCCCTCCACTTT
-	TRBV9	TRBJ1-4	-	CASSVPGPNEKLFF	TGTGCCAGCAGCGTACCAGGGCCGAATGAAAAACTGTTTTTT
-	TRBV10-3	TRBJ2-7	-	CAISESSQGVRHEQYF	TGTGCCATCAGTGAGTCGTCACAGGGTGTAAGGCACGAGCAGTACTTC
-	TRBV5-1	TRBJ1-2	-	CASSPRGFRGYTF	TGCGCCAGCAGCCCCCGAGGCTTTCGGGGCTACACCTTC
-	TRBV20-1	TRBJ1-1	-	CSARHRVEAFF	TGCAGTGCTAGGCACAGGGTTGAAGCTTTCTTT
-	TRBV18	TRBJ2-2	-	CASSPPMYTGELFF	TGTGCCAGCTCACCACCCATGTACACCGGGGAGCTGTTTTTT
once	TRBV19	TRBJ2-4	-	CASSPLLYAGIQYF	TGTGCCAGTAGTCCTCTTCTATACGCAGGAATTCAGTACTTC
-	TRBV2	TRBJ2-3	-	CASRAATDTQYF	TGTGCCAGCAGGGCCGCTACAGATACGCAGTATTTT
-	TRBV7-2	TRBJ2-1	TRBD2	CASSLAGLPGYEQFF	TGTGCCAGCAGCTTAGCGGGACTACCAGGCTATGAGCAGTTCTTC
-	TRBV27	TRBJ1-5	-	CASSLLGENQPQHF	TGTGCCAGCAGTTTATTAGGGGAAAATCAGCCCCAGCATTTT
-	TRBV18	TRBJ1-3	-	CASSPRTAVSSGNTIYF	TGTGCCAGCTCCCCGAGGACAGCCGTGAGCTCTGGAAACACCATATATTTT
-	TRBV7-9	TRBJ2-6	TRBD1	CASRLGDRQPSGANVLTF	TGTGCCAGCAGATTAGGGGACAGGCAACCCTCAGGGGCCAACGTCCTGACTTTC